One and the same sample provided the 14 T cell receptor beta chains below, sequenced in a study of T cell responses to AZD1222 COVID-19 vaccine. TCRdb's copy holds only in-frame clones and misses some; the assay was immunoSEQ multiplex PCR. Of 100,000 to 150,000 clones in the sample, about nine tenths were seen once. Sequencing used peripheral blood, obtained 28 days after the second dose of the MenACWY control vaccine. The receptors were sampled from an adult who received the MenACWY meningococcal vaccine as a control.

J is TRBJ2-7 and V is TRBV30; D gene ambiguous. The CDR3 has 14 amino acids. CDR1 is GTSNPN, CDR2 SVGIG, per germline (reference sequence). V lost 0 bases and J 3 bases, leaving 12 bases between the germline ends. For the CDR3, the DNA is TGTGCCTGGAGTGTTGATTGGGGTTTCTACGAGCAGTACTTC. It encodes CAWSVDWGFYEQYF.

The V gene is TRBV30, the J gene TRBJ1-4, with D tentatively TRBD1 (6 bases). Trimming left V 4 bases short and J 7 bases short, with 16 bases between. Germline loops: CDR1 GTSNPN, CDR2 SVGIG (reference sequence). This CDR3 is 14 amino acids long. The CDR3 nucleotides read TGTGCCTGGATGGAGGTCGGGGGCGGTGAAAAACTGTTTTTT. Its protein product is CAWMEVGGGEKLFF.

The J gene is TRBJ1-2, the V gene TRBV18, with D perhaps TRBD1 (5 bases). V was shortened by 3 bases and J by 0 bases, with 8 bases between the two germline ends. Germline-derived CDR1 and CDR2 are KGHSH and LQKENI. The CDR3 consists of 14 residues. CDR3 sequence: CASSPTDANYGYTF. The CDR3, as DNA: TGTGCCAGCTCACCGACAGATGCTAACTATGGCTACACCTTC.

CDR3: CASSKSRDRNEAFF. The CDR3 DNA follows: TGTGCCAGCAGCAAATCCCGGGACAGGAATGAAGCTTTCTTT. The rearrangement links TRBV2 to TRBJ1-1; 8 bases are a match to TRBD1. This CDR3 is 14 amino acids long. The junction had 10 bases not matched to a gene; V was cut back by 6 bases and J by 7 bases. Germline assignment: CDR1 SNHLY and CDR2 FYNNEI.

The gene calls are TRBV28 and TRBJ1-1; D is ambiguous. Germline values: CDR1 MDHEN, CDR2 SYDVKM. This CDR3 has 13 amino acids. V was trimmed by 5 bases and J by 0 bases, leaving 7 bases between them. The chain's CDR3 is CASSGVMNTEAFF. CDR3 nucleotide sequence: TGTGCCAGCAGTGGGGTCATGAACACTGAAGCTTTCTTT.

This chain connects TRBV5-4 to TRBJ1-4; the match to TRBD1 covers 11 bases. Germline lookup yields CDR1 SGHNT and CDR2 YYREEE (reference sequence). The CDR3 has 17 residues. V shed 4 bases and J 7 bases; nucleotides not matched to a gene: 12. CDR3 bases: TGTGCCAGCAGCCCTGGACAGGGGGCGCCCATACTTGAAAAACTGTTTTTT. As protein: CASSPGQGAPILEKLFF.

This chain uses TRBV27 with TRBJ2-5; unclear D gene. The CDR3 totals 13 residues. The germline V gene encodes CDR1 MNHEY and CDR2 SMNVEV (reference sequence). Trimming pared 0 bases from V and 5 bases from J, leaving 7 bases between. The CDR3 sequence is CASSLSATETQYF. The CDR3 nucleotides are TGTGCCAGCAGTTTATCTGCCACGGAGACCCAGTACTTC.

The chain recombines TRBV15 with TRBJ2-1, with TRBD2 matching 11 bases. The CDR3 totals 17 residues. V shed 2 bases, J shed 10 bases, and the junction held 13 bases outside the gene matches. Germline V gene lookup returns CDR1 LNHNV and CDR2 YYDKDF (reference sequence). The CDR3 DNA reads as TGTGCCACCAGCAGATCCCGACTAGCGGGATTGCCCACGGAGCAGTTCTTC. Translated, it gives CATSRSRLAGLPTEQFF.

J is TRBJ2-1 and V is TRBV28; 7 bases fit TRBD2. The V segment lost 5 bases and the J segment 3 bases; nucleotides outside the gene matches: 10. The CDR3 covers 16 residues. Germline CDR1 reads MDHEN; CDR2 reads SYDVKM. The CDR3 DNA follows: TGTGCCAGCAGTGGACTAGTCTCGCCCAACTACAATGAGCAGTTCTTC. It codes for CASSGLVSPNYNEQFF.

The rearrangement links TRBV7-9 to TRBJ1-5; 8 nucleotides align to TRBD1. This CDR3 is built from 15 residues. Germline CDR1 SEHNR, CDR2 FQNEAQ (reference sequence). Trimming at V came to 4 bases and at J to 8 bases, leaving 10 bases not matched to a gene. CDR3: CASSSGQVLGEPQHF. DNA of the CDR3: TGTGCCAGCAGCTCGGGACAGGTCCTGGGGGAGCCCCAGCATTTT.

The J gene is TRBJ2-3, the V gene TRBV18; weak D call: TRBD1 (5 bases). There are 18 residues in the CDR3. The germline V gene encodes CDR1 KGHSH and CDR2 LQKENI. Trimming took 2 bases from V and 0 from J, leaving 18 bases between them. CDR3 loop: CASSPRGGLCTSTDTQYF. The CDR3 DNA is TGTGCCAGCTCACCAAGGGGTGGGCTTTGTACTAGCACAGATACGCAGTATTTT. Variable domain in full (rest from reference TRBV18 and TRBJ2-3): NAGVMQNPRHLVRRRGQEARLRCSPMKGHSHVYWYRQLPEEGLKFMVYLQKENIIDESGMPKERFSAEFPKEGPSILRIQQVVRGDSAAYFCASSPRGGLCTSTDTQYFGPGTRLTVL.

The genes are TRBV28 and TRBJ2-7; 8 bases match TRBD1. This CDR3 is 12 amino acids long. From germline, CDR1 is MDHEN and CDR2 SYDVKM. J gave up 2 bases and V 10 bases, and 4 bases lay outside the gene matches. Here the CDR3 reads CATRQGPYEQYF. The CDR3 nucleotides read TGTGCCACCCGACAGGGGCCCTACGAGCAGTACTTC.

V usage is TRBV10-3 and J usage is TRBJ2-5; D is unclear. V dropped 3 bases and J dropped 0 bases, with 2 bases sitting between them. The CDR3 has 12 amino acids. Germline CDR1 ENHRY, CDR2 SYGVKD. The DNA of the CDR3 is TGTGCCATCAGTGACAACCAAGAGACCCAGTACTTC. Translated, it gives CAISDNQETQYF.

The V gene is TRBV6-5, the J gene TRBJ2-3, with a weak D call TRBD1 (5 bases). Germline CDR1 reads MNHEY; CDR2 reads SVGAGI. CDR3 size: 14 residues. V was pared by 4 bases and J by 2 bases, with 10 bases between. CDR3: CASSSRAITDTQYF. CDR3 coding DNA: TGTGCCAGCAGTTCCAGGGCCATCACAGATACGCAGTATTTT.